The 14 T cell receptor beta chains in this list originate from one sample, sequenced in a study of T cells expressing NK-cell markers. TCRdb reprocessed the 5' RACE reads, with one entry per CDR3 protein and no DNA. Recorded for this sample: more than 400,000 distinct CDR3 sequences. Sample: blood T cells: a sorted CD56 or NKG2C T cell subset, CD4+ or CD8+ T cells, or bulk PBMC T cells (not recorded which). All receptors come from a woman aged 18 to 75 in good health.

V gene TRBV20-1 combines with J gene TRBJ2-1; as DNA is missing, the TRBD2 call by TCRdb cannot be tested. The germline V gene encodes CDR1 DFQATT and CDR2 SNEGSKA (reference sequence). CDR3 length: 15 amino acids. CDR3 loop: CSAAPTSGGKNEQFF.

The CDR3 loop is CASSQKAGVVDEQFF. The chain links TRBV18 to TRBJ2-1; TCRdb reports TRBD2, a call that lacks DNA to check it against. Germline CDR1 KGHSH, CDR2 LQKENI. The CDR3 consists of 15 residues. The whole variable domain, filled in from reference TRBV18 and TRBJ2-1, reads NAGVMQNPRHLVRRRGQEARLRCSPMKGHSHVYWYRQLPEEGLKFMVYLQKENIIDESGMPKERFSAEFPKEGPSILRIQQVVRGDSAAYFCASSQKAGVVDEQFFGPGTRLTVL.

V gene TRBV28 combines with J gene TRBJ2-1; the TRBD2 assignment by TCRdb is unverifiable without DNA. CDR1 and CDR2 from the germline V gene are MDHEN and SYDVKM. This CDR3 has 15 residues. CDR3 amino acids: CASRTGTRTNNEQFF. Looking up the rest from reference TRBV28 and TRBJ2-1 gives the full variable domain: DVKVTQSSRYLVKRTGEKVFLECVQDMDHENMFWYRQDPGLGLRLIYFSYDVKMKEKGDIPEGYSVSREKKERFSLILESASTNQTSMYLCASRTGTRTNNEQFFGPGTRLTVL.

V and J are TRBV20-1 and TRBJ2-2; TCRdb calls TRBD2, which cannot be checked without DNA. In germline, CDR1 is DFQATT, CDR2 SNEGSKA (reference sequence). This CDR3 contains 15 residues. The CDR3 protein is CSASPGLGGGGELFF.

CDR3 region: CASSLVGDETQYF. This rearrangement joins TRBV5-4 to TRBJ2-5; TCRdb's assignment of TRBD1 cannot be checked, as there is no DNA. Per germline, CDR1 SGHNT and CDR2 YYREEE (reference sequence). The CDR3 extends over 13 amino acids.

The V call is TRBV7-2, the J call TRBJ2-2. The CDR3 totals 14 residues. Germline CDR1 SGHTA, CDR2 FQGNSA. This chain's CDR3 is CASSILHNTGELFF.

This chain joins TRBV5-1 and TRBJ2-5; absent DNA, TCRdb's TRBD2 call cannot be checked. The CDR3 sequence is 17 residues long. Germline V gives CDR1 SGHRS, CDR2 YFSETQ. The CDR3 loop reads CASSLAPGTSGSKTQYF.

CDR3 loop: CSVERGSGSEQYF. V usage is TRBV29-1 and J usage is TRBJ2-7; the TRBD2 assignment by TCRdb is unverifiable without DNA. Per germline, CDR1 SQVTM and CDR2 ANQGSEA. The CDR3 is made up of 13 amino acids.

The chain links TRBV5-1 to TRBJ2-1; TCRdb's D call, TRBD1, is unchecked because there is no DNA. Germline V gene sequence: CDR1 SGHRS, CDR2 YFSETQ. CDR3 length: 17 amino acids. The chain's CDR3 is CASSFSGGGSSYNEQFF. The entire variable domain, with the rest obtained from reference TRBV5-1 and TRBJ2-1, is as follows: KAGVTQTPRYLIKTRGQQVTLSCSPISGHRSVSWYQQTPGQGLQFLFEYFSETQRNKGNFPGRFSGRQFSNSRSEMNVSTLELGDSALYLCASSFSGGGSSYNEQFFGPGTRLTVL.

The J gene is TRBJ2-7, the V gene TRBV19; no DNA is available, so the TRBD2 call from TCRdb remains unchecked. The CDR3 extends over 13 amino acids. CDR1 and CDR2 (germline): LNHDA, SQIVND (reference sequence). The chain's CDR3 is CASSIAPEGEQYF.

This chain joins TRBV5-1 and TRBJ1-6. Germline V gene data show CDR1 as SGHRS and CDR2 as YFSETQ. The CDR3 runs to 15 residues. CDR3 region: CASSLGNSYNSPLHF.

J is TRBJ1-5 and V is TRBV27; the TRBD1 assignment by TCRdb is unverifiable without DNA. This CDR3 region has 16 residues. Germline V lookup: CDR1 MNHEY, CDR2 SMNVEV (reference sequence). CDR3 in amino acids: CASSPSTPGRDQPQHF.

CDR3 in amino acids: CASSLGDNQETQYF. The chain couples TRBV12-3 or TRBV12-4 to TRBJ2-5; TCRdb's D gene call, TRBD1, goes unchecked for lack of DNA. CDR3 length: 14 amino acids.

This sequence joins TRBV7-3 and TRBJ2-1; absent DNA, TCRdb's TRBD2 call cannot be checked. Germline values: CDR1 SGHTA, CDR2 FQGTGA. The CDR3 totals 17 residues. Here the CDR3 reads CASSLRWREGPSNEQFF.